This T cell receptor beta chain was captured by sequencing in a study of cytomegalovirus exposure and HLA in healthy donors. Regarding this clone: Its antigen is not identified. This sample also contains other DNA sequences that code for the same CDR3.

Sequencing was performed with immunoSEQ multiplex PCR; in TCRdb, only in-frame clones are kept and a portion is missing. The table has roughly 310,000 clones, approximately 86% seen once. Looked up from germline, CDR1 is SGHRS and CDR2 is YFSETQ. The germline V and J ends were trimmed by 0 bases and 11 bases, with 17 bases remaining between them. There are 15 residues in the CDR3. General study points: Associated with cytomegalovirus, according to the listing, were 150 to 200 TCR beta chains. Within the 120 validation repertoires, first-cohort TCR clusters tended to co-occur, according to a later analysis.

The chain employs TRBV5-1 and TRBJ2-2; D is possibly TRBD2 (6 bases). Source material: PBMCs. The source is a man under 40 in good health and CMV-seronegative. The CDR3 nucleotides are TGCGCCAGCAGCTTGGCCCTGGGGGGAGTCGGAGAGCTGTTTTTT. Amino acids: CASSLALGGVGELFF. Full variable domain (remainder filled in from reference TRBV5-1 and TRBJ2-2): KAGVTQTPRYLIKTRGQQVTLSCSPISGHRSVSWYQQTPGQGLQFLFEYFSETQRNKGNFPGRFSGRQFSNSRSEMNVSTLELGDSALYLCASSLALGGVGELFFGEGSRLTVL.